This paragraph covers one TCR beta chain sequence. No antigen is known for it. This sample is part of a study of tumor-infiltrating lymphocytes in primary liver carcinoma. Study results and limitations: Unsorted bulk processing meant the study did not compare CD4+ and CD8+ repertoires.

Germline DNA was also extracted, and blood RNA derived from unsorted whole blood. TCR beta cDNA was reverse-transcribed from approximately 0.45 ug of total RNA. The reaction used a constant-region primer and ProtoScript II reverse transcriptase. Construction of TCR beta libraries relied on three successive nested multiplex PCR rounds employing slightly modified ARM-PCR. Forward primers for TRBV1-TRBV30 and a C-beta reverse primer served the first two PCR rounds, at around 11 cycles each. TCRdb recomputed calls from the multiplex PCR reads with MiXCR, one row per CDR3 protein. The table has 150,000 to 200,000 distinct CDR3 sequences, roughly three fifths seen once. The trim removed 5 bases at V and 10 bases at J, leaving 9 bases unmatched. The CDR3 length is 14 residues.

The specimen was peripheral blood. The source is a middle-aged man with primary liver carcinoma and hepatitis B virus infection. V is TRBV12-3 or TRBV12-4 and J is TRBJ2-1; 9 nucleotides align to TRBD2. Here the CDR3 reads CASSPQTSGIEQFF. The CDR3 DNA reads TGTGCCAGCAGTCCACAGACTAGCGGTATCGAGCAGTTCTTC.